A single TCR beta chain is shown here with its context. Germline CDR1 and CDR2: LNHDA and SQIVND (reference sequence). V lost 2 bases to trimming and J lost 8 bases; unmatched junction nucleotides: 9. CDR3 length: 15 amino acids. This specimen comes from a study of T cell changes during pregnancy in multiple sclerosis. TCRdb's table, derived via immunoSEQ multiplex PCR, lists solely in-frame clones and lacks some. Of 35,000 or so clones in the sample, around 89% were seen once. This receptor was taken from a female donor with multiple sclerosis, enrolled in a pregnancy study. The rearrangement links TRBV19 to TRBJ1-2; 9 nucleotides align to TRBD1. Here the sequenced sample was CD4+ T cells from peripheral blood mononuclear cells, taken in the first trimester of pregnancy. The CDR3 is CASSIRLQGAEGYTF. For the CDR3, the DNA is TGTGCCAGTAGTATACGGTTACAGGGGGCCGAAGGCTACACCTTC.